This record covers a single T cell receptor beta chain. This record comes from a study of blood T cell repertoires in COVID-19. Study in general: Acute and convalescent COVID-19 samples came from the United States, Italy and Spain. PBMCs, B-cell-depleted T cells, or T cells provided the cDNA or gDNA that made up the material.

Germline assignment: CDR1 WSHSY and CDR2 SAAADI. The V gene end was trimmed by 6 bases and the J gene end by 2 bases; junction bases not matched to a gene: 3. The CDR3 runs to 13 residues. This table comes from immunoSEQ multiplex PCR, and its TCRdb copy is limited to in-frame clones, with some not included. The repertoire consists of 80,000 to 100,000 clones, with about nine tenths occurring once and the leading ten covering less than 2%. This clonotype originated in a human donor with active COVID-19. The donor label of this sample is uncertain. The specimen sequenced was peripheral blood. The chain uses TRBV10-2 and TRBJ2-7, with TRBD1 identical over 8 bases. The DNA for the CDR3 is TGCGCCAGCAGCCCGGGACAGGCCTACGAGCAGTACTTC. It translates to CASSPGQAYEQYF.